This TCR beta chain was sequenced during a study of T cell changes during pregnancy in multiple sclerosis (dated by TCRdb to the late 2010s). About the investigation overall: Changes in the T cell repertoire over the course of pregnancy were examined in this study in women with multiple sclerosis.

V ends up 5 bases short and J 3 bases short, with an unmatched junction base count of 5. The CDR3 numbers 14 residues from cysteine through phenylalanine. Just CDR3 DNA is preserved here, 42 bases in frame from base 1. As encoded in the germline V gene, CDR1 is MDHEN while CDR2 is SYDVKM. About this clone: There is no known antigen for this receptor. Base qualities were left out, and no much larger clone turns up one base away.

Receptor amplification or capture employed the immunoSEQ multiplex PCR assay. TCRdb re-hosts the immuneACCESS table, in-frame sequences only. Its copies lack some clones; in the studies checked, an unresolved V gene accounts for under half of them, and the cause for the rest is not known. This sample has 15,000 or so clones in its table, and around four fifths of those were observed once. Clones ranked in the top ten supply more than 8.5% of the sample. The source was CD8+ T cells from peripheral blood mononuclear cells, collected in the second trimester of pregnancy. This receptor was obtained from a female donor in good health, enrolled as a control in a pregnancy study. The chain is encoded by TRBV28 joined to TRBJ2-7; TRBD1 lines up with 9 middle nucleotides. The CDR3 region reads CASSMPGQGYEQYF. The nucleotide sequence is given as TGTGCCAGCAGTATGCCGGGACAGGGCTACGAGCAGTACTTC.